This T cell receptor (beta chain) was recorded in a study of a mutant IDH1 vaccine in newly diagnosed glioma. As for the study in general: Earlier treatment was radiotherapy, temozolomide, or both, with most getting both.

V was pared by 0 bases and J by 7 bases, with 4 bases between. The V gene's germline CDR1 is LGHNA and CDR2 YSLEER. The CDR3 totals 13 residues. Worth noting for this clone: Antigen unknown.

This sample's time point: week 35, safety follow-up. Mutant IDH1 20-mer peptide, at 300 ug, made up each vaccine dose, with topical imiquimod. Clones were sequenced by immunoSEQ multiplex PCR, and TCRdb holds only the in-frame ones, with some missing. This table holds approximately 28,000 clones, roughly 85% found once. The sample was PBMCs, taken from a glioma patient whose treatment included an IDH1 peptide vaccine. This TCR was sampled from a young man with glioma. This chain joins TRBV4-3 and TRBJ1-6, with D unclear. DNA of the CDR3: TGCGCCAGCAGCCAAGATTGGAATTCACCCCTCCACTTT. This gives the protein CASSQDWNSPLHF.